These 19 T cell receptor beta chains were all obtained from the same sample, sequenced in a study of vaccination and CD4 T cells after COVID-19 (dated by TCRdb to between 2020 and 2023). Explained via the paper, the treatment or condition label denotes: approximately nine-day PBMC culture with coronavirus spike peptide pools or control peptides (ViraFEST assay). Preparation of the library involved PCR. Instrument on record: Illumina iSeq 100. DNA from cultured CD4+ T cells was subjected to TCR sequencing with the Oncomine TCR Beta short-read assay at the Johns Hopkins FTIC core. TCRdb handled the public reads itself, with Q25 trimming in fastp and clone calling in MiXCR, and kept productive beta chains. Entries that share a CDR3 protein sequence are merged under the most common genes and DNA. The sample profile shows fewer than 3,000 distinct CDR3 sequences; around 30% of them were found once. The ten largest clones represent roughly 63% of the sample.

No antigen has been identified for these receptors. The source was CD4+ T cells from blood, cultured in vitro, collected after SARS-CoV-2 vaccination. The receptor source for this set is a human donor who had recovered from COVID-19.

This clonotype turned up a few times. The chain carries TRBV7-2 and TRBJ2-3, with D perhaps matching TRBD2 (5 bases). With 5 bases removed from V and 6 bases from J, the gap between germline ends came to 15 bases. The CDR3 consists of 14 residues. Germline V CDR1 and CDR2: SGHTA, FQGNSA. CDR3 sequence: CASSRNSGGDTQYF. The DNA for the CDR3 is TGTGCCAGCAGCCGAAATAGTGGAGGCGATACGCAGTATTTT.

This clonotype was seen more than once but under ten times. CDR3 sequence: CSARHLIGGRSYYGYTF. The CDR3 nucleotides are TGCAGTGCTAGACACCTCATTGGGGGAAGGAGTTACTATGGCTACACCTTC. The rearrangement joins TRBV20-1 to TRBJ1-2; D is possibly TRBD1 (5 bases). Germline CDR1 is DFQATT and CDR2 is SNEGSKA (reference sequence). The CDR3 runs 17 residues. V was clipped by 2 bases and J by 3 bases, with 22 bases between them.

This clonotype is medium-sized (0.01 to 0.1%) by share. The V call is TRBV28, the J call TRBJ2-7; D unresolved. V was pared by 5 bases and J by 4 bases, with 9 bases between. The CDR3 runs to 12 residues. The germline CDR1 and CDR2 sequences are MDHEN and SYDVKM. The CDR3 DNA follows: TGTGCCAGCAGTCCCAATTCATACGAGCAGTACTTC. Translating it yields CASSPNSYEQYF.

Worth noting for this clonotype: A read error is possible here, since a much larger clone lies one base away. CDR3 loop: CASSLRIVGGYTF. In DNA, the CDR3 is TGTGCCAGCAGCTTAAGAATCGTGGGTGGCTACACCTTC. The chain joins TRBV7-2 to TRBJ1-2, with no clear D. V lost 2 bases and J 7 bases, leaving 11 bases between the germline ends. In germline, CDR1 is SGHTA, CDR2 FQGNSA. The CDR3 covers 13 residues.

The chain is built from TRBV24-1 and TRBJ2-7; 7 nucleotides line up with TRBD1. Trimming cost V 0 bases and J 4 bases; bases outside gene matches: 14. Germline V lookup: CDR1 KGHDR, CDR2 SFDVKD. The CDR3 runs 18 residues. Written as DNA, the CDR3 is TGTGCCACCAGTGATTTGTTATGTAGGGGACAGATCTTTTACGAGCAGTACTTC. This sequence encodes CATSDLLCRGQIFYEQYF.

This clonotype has just a few counts. The chain joins TRBV7-6 to TRBJ2-7; 12 bases are a match to TRBD1. J gave up 5 bases and V 5 bases, and 13 bases lay outside the gene matches. There are 17 residues in the CDR3. Per the germline V gene, CDR1 is SGHVS and CDR2 is FNYEAQ. The CDR3 region is CASSVSFSGQGANEQYF. CDR3 sequence (DNA): TGTGCCAGCAGCGTAAGTTTTTCGGGACAGGGGGCTAACGAGCAGTACTTC. The full variable domain, with the rest looked up from reference TRBV7-6 and TRBJ2-7, is GAGVSQSPRYKVTKRGQDVALRCDPISGHVSLYWYRQALGQGPEFLTYFNYEAQQDKSGLPNDRFSAERPEGSISTLTIQRTEQRDSAMYRCASSVSFSGQGANEQYFGPGTRLTVT.

The chain carries TRBV20-1 and TRBJ1-2; D possibly corresponds to TRBD1 (6 bases). Trimming cost V 5 bases and J 4 bases, with 23 bases left between them. This CDR3 comprises 16 residues. Looked up from germline, CDR1 is DFQATT and CDR2 is SNEGSKA (reference sequence). CDR3 nucleotides: TGCAGTGCTCCTCGACAGGCTTCCTCCTCGCTCTATGGCTACACCTTC. Translating it yields CSAPRQASSSLYGYTF.

The CDR3 bases are TGTGCCAGCAGTCCTACCGGGACCGTGACGCGGGAGCAGTACTTC. This translates into CASSPTGTVTREQYF. The V gene is TRBV28, the J gene TRBJ2-7; D may match TRBD1 or TRBD2 (5 bases each). Germline values: CDR1 MDHEN, CDR2 SYDVKM. This CDR3 is built from 15 residues. Deletions cut 5 bases from V and 7 bases from J, with 21 bases between.

By proportion, this clonotype is medium-sized. This chain connects TRBV6-1 to TRBJ1-2; D is uncertain. V shed 5 bases and J shed 4 bases, with 8 bases lying between them. CDR1 and CDR2 from the germline V gene are MNHNS and SASEGT. This CDR3 is built from 12 residues. The CDR3 loop is CASSPRSYGYTF. In DNA, the CDR3 is TGTGCCAGCAGTCCCCGCAGCTATGGCTACACCTTC.

By its share, this clonotype is medium-sized. The CDR3 DNA reads as TGTGCCAGCAGCATTAGGGGAGGGGGTCAGCCCCAGCATTTT. It codes for CASSIRGGGQPQHF. The chain recombines TRBV7-2 with TRBJ1-5; TRBD1 is a possible D gene (6 bases). Germline V gene lookup returns CDR1 SGHTA and CDR2 FQGNSA. V was clipped by 5 bases and J by 6 bases, with 14 bases between them. This CDR3 is 14 amino acids long.

This clonotype was observed once. This rearrangement joins TRBV6-4 to TRBJ1-6, with D unresolved. CDR1 and CDR2 from the germline V gene are MRHNA and SNTAGT. V was clipped by 3 bases and J by 1 base, with 7 bases between them. The CDR3 has 15 residues. CDR3 protein: CASSDSGSYNSPLHF. CDR3 nucleotides: TGTGCCAGCAGTGATTCAGGATCCTATAATTCACCCCTCCACTTT.

CDR3: CASRNREGGEQYF. DNA of the CDR3: TGTGCCAGCAGGAACAGGGAGGGAGGCGAGCAGTACTTC. This rearrangement joins TRBV6-1 to TRBJ2-7, with D perhaps TRBD2 (7 bases). Germline V gene data show CDR1 as MNHNS and CDR2 as SASEGT. This CDR3 is 13 amino acids long. With 6 bases removed from V and 6 bases from J, the gap between germline ends came to 15 bases.

This chain uses TRBV19 with TRBJ1-5; D is possibly TRBD1 (6 bases). In germline, CDR1 is LNHDA, CDR2 SQIVND (reference sequence). Trimming cost V 5 bases and J 4 bases, with 12 bases left between them. The CDR3 consists of 14 residues. The CDR3 reads CASSAGGGNQPQHF. The CDR3 DNA reads TGTGCCAGTAGTGCCGGAGGGGGGAATCAGCCCCAGCATTTT.

This clonotype has only a few counts. The rearrangement uses TRBV6-5 and TRBJ1-6; no clear D gene. This CDR3 is built from 15 residues. Per germline, CDR1 MNHEY and CDR2 SVGAGI. Trimming stripped 0 bases from V and 6 bases from J, with 9 bases between. CDR3 region: CASSYSPGLNSPLHF. The CDR3 region has the DNA TGTGCCAGCAGTTACTCCCCAGGACTTAATTCACCCCTCCACTTT.

This clonotype ranks as large. CDR3 nucleotide sequence: TGTGCCAGCAGCTACAGACTAGCGGGGGGTAGTGAGCAGTTCTTC. Translating it yields CASSYRLAGGSEQFF. J is TRBJ2-1 and V is TRBV7-3; 13 bases are a match to TRBD2. The CDR3 spans 15 residues. Germline V gene sequence: CDR1 SGHTA, CDR2 FQGTGA. Losses at the gene ends were 4 bases for V and 9 bases for J; bases not matched to a gene: 6.

V is TRBV29-1 and J is TRBJ1-2; no clear D. The ends were cut back, 0 bases at V and 5 bases at J, with 16 bases in the middle. The CDR3 is 15 residues long. Germline V gene data show CDR1 as SQVTM and CDR2 as ANQGSEA. CDR3 in DNA: TGCAGCGTTGAAGAGGTCCGCAGGCTAGGGTATGGCTACACCTTC. It specifies CSVEEVRRLGYGYTF.

The chain is built from TRBV20-1 and TRBJ2-7, with D perhaps TRBD2 (7 bases). V was clipped by 0 bases and J by 2 bases, with 14 bases between them. The CDR3 totals 15 residues. The germline V gene has CDR1 DFQATT and CDR2 SNEGSKA (reference sequence). CDR3 protein: CSARDGGGGPYEQYF. DNA for the CDR3: TGCAGTGCTAGAGATGGGGGCGGGGGACCCTACGAGCAGTACTTC.

The genes are TRBV6-6 and TRBJ2-7; 7 nucleotides agree with TRBD1. Unmatched junction bases numbered 10, after V lost 5 bases and J lost 3 bases. The CDR3 is 15 residues long. CDR1 is MNHNY, CDR2 SVGAGI, per germline (reference sequence). The chain's CDR3 is CASSESLDRSYEQYF. In DNA, the CDR3 is TGTGCCAGCAGTGAGTCTCTGGACAGGAGCTACGAGCAGTACTTC.

By share, this clonotype ranks as medium-sized. This rearrangement joins TRBV7-2 to TRBJ1-2, with D possibly being TRBD1 (6 bases). CDR1 is SGHTA and CDR2 is FQGNSA in the germline V gene. Trimming stripped 1 base from V and 2 bases from J, with 14 bases between. The CDR3 sequence is 16 residues long. CDR3 loop: CASSLVRGTDNYGYTF. The CDR3 nucleotides are TGTGCCAGCAGCTTAGTAAGGGGGACCGACAACTATGGCTACACCTTC.